This TCR beta chain comes out of a study of blood T cells in healthy people across ages. In terms of origin and age, donors were healthy Caucasian individuals from Russia aged roughly 6 to 95. A second about 7 to 11 cycle PCR used barcoded and J-beta primers. A template-switch adaptor with 12 random nucleotides tagged each cDNA molecule. MiXCR was run by TCRdb on the 5' RACE reads, yielding one entry per CDR3 protein. The table shows approximately 1,700,000 distinct CDR3 sequences, with approximately 39% occurring only once. This clonotype originated in a human donor in good health. What was sequenced was blood.

In DNA, the CDR3 is TGTGCCAGCAGCTATAGACTCGTCGCAGATACGCAGTATTTT. Translated, it gives CASSYRLVADTQYF. The chain links TRBV7-2 to TRBJ2-3; D is unresolved. V shed 4 bases and J shed 4 bases, with 12 bases lying between them. Germline CDR1 SGHTA, CDR2 FQGNSA. The CDR3 totals 14 residues.